The subject of this entry is one TCR beta chain. The target antigen is unknown. The sample is drawn from a study of cytomegalovirus exposure and HLA in healthy donors. The primer mix had 60 Vbeta and 13 Jbeta primers. Here immunoSEQ multiplex PCR was the method, and the copy in TCRdb shows in-frame clones only, minus some. This table lists tens of thousands of clones. General study results and limits: Rare sequences made up most TCRs, while some public TCRs were found in many donors. Exclusion applied to some V segments, including TRBV6-2 and TRBV6-3, as they were indistinguishable.

Trimming removed 5 bases from V and 6 bases from J; junction bases left unmatched: 2. Germline values: CDR1 SEHNR, CDR2 FQNEAQ (reference sequence). CDR3 size: 13 residues. The TCR comes from a man over 45 in good health and CMV-seropositive. Sequences were obtained from PBMCs. The chain joins TRBV7-9 to TRBJ2-1, with TRBD1 matching 9 bases. This CDR3 reads CASSPDRGNEQFF. Here the CDR3 DNA reads TGTGCCAGCAGCCCGGACAGGGGCAATGAGCAGTTCTTC.